The clone carrying this T cell receptor (beta chain) has a handful of counts. The treatment denotes: some 20 received Ad26.COV2.S at low or high dose, single or two shots; about 5 received placebo; per-sample allocation not given. Samples were taken on day 63 after the first vaccine or placebo injection. The data were taken from a study of Ad26.COV2.S vaccination and SARS-CoV-2 variants. Using immunoSEQ multiplex PCR, the repertoire was profiled, and TCRdb retains in-frame clones only, with some absent. The top ten clones hold about 5.4% of a sample with 300,000 to 400,000 clones, roughly 90% of them seen once. In germline, CDR1 is LNHNV, CDR2 YYDKDF (reference sequence). After removal of 4 bases from V and 4 bases from J, the junction contained 5 bases not matched to a gene. There are 15 residues in the CDR3.

The genes are TRBV15 and TRBJ2-1, with TRBD1 matching 9 bases. Sequenced here: peripheral blood, sampled in a trial of Ad26.COV2.S vaccine versus placebo. This clonotype was sampled from a person between 18 and 65 years old who received the Ad26.COV2.S COVID-19 vaccine or a placebo. CDR3 nucleotide sequence: TGTGCCACCAGCAAGGGACAGGGCGGGTACAATGAGCAGTTCTTC. It is translated as CATSKGQGGYNEQFF. Complete variable domain (other parts from reference TRBV15 and TRBJ2-1): DAMVIQNPRYQVTQFGKPVTLSCSQTLNHNVMYWYQQKSSQAPKLLFHYYDKDFNNEADTPDNFQSRRPNTSFCFLDIRSPGLGDTAMYLCATSKGQGGYNEQFFGPGTRLTVL.